Sequencing of this T cell receptor beta chain was carried out in a study of regulatory T cells in long-lasting Graves disease. This CDR3 region has 12 residues. CDR1 and CDR2 from the germline V gene are LGHDT and YNNKEL (reference sequence). V dropped 3 bases and J dropped 6 bases, with 6 bases sitting between them. The time point denotes: newly diagnosed GD, antithyroid drugs for less than 3 months. The TCR library was made from RNA that had been extracted from PBMCs in TRIzol. CDR3 regions were amplified by Arm-PCR using iRepertoire HTBI primers to build TCR beta libraries. TCRdb fed the multiplex PCR reads into MiXCR, producing one record per CDR3 protein. Among 250,000 to 300,000 distinct CDR3 sequences listed, more than 15% were seen once. These records were also assigned to another study, of T cells in Graves' hyperthyroidism and ophthalmopathy. Per that study: Patients aged 18 to 65 had newly diagnosed hyperthyroidism of under 2 months' duration. Diagnosis relied on clinical symptoms, serum thyroxine and TRAb, thyroid ultrasound and orbital computed tomography. Researchers report that a 13 V-J model separated ophthalmopathy from stable hyperthyroidism.

The V call is TRBV3-1, the J call TRBJ1-3; D may be TRBD1 (5 bases). Sequencing used peripheral blood mononuclear cells (PBMCs), obtained at new diagnosis, from a patient treated with antithyroid drugs. This sequence originates from a woman aged 25 to 45 with Graves disease. The CDR3 here is CASSQGLNTIYF. In DNA form, the CDR3 reads TGTGCCAGCAGCCAGGGACTAAACACCATATATTTT.